The present entry profiles one T cell receptor beta chain with its context. This entry is derived from a study of blood T cell repertoires in COVID-19. Study background: Whether acute or convalescent, the COVID-19 samples came from the United States, Italy and Spain. The analysed material was cDNA or gDNA that came from T cells, B-cell-depleted T cells, or PBMCs.

The CDR3 is 14 amino acids. The ends lost 8 bases at V and 9 bases at J; junction bases unmatched: 13. From germline, CDR1 is MDHEN and CDR2 SYDVKM. In the study's own analysis: Amplification with reference gene primers provided the estimates of nucleated cell counts. Some clones are missing from TCRdb's copy, which holds only in-frame ones; the method was immunoSEQ multiplex PCR. V, J and clone size are taken as reported in that table, and D and trimming were inferred from the DNA itself. In the table there are fewer than 20,000 clones, roughly 89% of which are singletons. The rearrangement joins TRBV28 to TRBJ2-7; 10 nucleotides agree with TRBD2. This receptor was identified in a human donor in a cohort sampled during active COVID-19. Sequencing was done on a sample of peripheral blood. The CDR3 spells CASGPTSGATLQYF. The CDR3 DNA is TGTGCCAGCGGACCAACTAGCGGGGCTACGTTGCAGTACTTC.